This T cell receptor (beta chain) originates from a study of cytomegalovirus exposure and HLA in healthy donors. Overall study: The approximately 670 first-cohort repertoires and the 120 or so validation repertoires shared the same platform, a later analysis reported. Study findings and constraints: Most TCR sequences were uncommon, yet certain public TCRs appeared in many donors. Some TCR beta chains (roughly 150 of them) were listed as cytomegalovirus-associated.

The donors were in the approximately 110-subject validation cohort; that cohort was separate from the 666-subject first cohort. Details on this clone: Antigen specificity is unknown.

Here immunoSEQ multiplex PCR was the method, and the copy in TCRdb shows in-frame clones only, minus some. The sample carries tens of thousands of clones, 85% to 95% recorded once. Trimming shortened V by 0 bases and J by 0 bases, and 17 bases separated the two germline ends. Germline V gives CDR1 GTSNPN, CDR2 SVGIG (reference sequence). The CDR3 has 17 amino acids. The receptor comes from a young woman in good health and CMV-seronegative. Sequenced sample: PBMCs. This chain joins TRBV30 and TRBJ1-1; D unresolved. The CDR3 loop reads CAWSVRSAGRVNTEAFF. In nucleotides, the CDR3 is TGTGCCTGGAGTGTAAGGTCAGCGGGCCGGGTGAACACTGAAGCTTTCTTT.